Here is one T cell receptor (beta chain) with its context. The data originate from a study of shared clonotypes between healthy human individuals. Libraries were prepared by immunoSEQ multiplex PCR; TCRdb keeps only in-frame clonotypes and omits some of them. The sample lists some 2 million clones; roughly 95% were seen once. CD45RO-negative, CCR7-selected cells formed the naive CD8 fraction, which excluded terminally differentiated effector memory CD45RA+ cells. The sample consisted of naive CD8+ T cells sorted from blood. The TCR comes from a man between 18 and 35 years old in good health.

The DNA of the CDR3 is TGCGCCAGCAGCCCAAGGACTAGCGGGAGCATATACGAGCAGTACTTC. Its translation: CASSPRTSGSIYEQYF. The rearrangement joins TRBV4-1 to TRBJ2-7; TRBD2 agrees at 13 bases. Germline V gene data show CDR1 as MGHRA and CDR2 as YSYEKL. This CDR3 is 16 amino acids long. V was pared by 4 bases and J by 4 bases, with 7 bases of the junction left unmatched.